Listed below are T cell receptor beta chains from one sample, sequenced in a study of T cell responses to AZD1222 COVID-19 vaccine. Data came from immunoSEQ multiplex PCR; TCRdb stores just in-frame clones and leaves some out. The sample has approximately 60,000 clones, around 85% seen once. Sequences were derived from peripheral blood, sampled on day 0 of MenACWY control vaccination. These receptors came from an adult in good health. Each CDR3 is given with its conserved first and last residue.

v_gene: TRBV20-1
CDR3aa: CSASWPSGGLSYEQYF

v_gene: TRBV5-5
CDR3aa: CASSLDLGTFNQPQHF

v_gene: TRBV27
CDR3aa: CASSLRGSGDTQYF

v_gene: TRBV6-2/TRBV6-3
CDR3aa: CASSKTYNEQFF

v_gene: TRBV11-2
CDR3aa: CASSNPGPSWGNEQFF

v_gene: TRBV18
CDR3aa: CASSPRRGLETQYF

v_gene: TRBV7-9
CDR3aa: CASSLQDRGTEAFF

v_gene: TRBV9
CDR3aa: CASSVGRGRSNTEAFF

v_gene: TRBV5-1
CDR3aa: CASSLTGSEAGELFF

v_gene: TRBV7-2
CDR3aa: CASSLAGAGELFF

v_gene: TRBV28
CDR3aa: CASSIRGLARNEQFF

v_gene: TRBV7-2
CDR3aa: CASSPTGGRSSYNEQFF

v_gene: TRBV18
CDR3aa: CASSGLGAGANVLTF

v_gene: TRBV27
CDR3aa: CASSLYPPSSKSYEQYF

v_gene: TRBV24-1
CDR3aa: CAPRSTYEQYF

v_gene: TRBV28
CDR3aa: CASSSTLTGATAHEQFF

v_gene: TRBV6-5
CDR3aa: CATLGLTSNQPQHF

v_gene: TRBV28
CDR3aa: CASSLLGPWEQYF

v_gene: TRBV6-5
CDR3aa: CASRMGRSSYNEQFF

v_gene: TRBV5-4
CDR3aa: CASSYLAGGPHTQYF

v_gene: TRBV28
CDR3aa: CASSFVAGGTTGANVLTF

v_gene: TRBV7-9
CDR3aa: CASSFPQGAPTYEQYF

v_gene: TRBV12-3/TRBV12-4
CDR3aa: CASSWTENTEAFF

v_gene: TRBV6-2/TRBV6-3
CDR3aa: CASSYSLIWDRGNTGELFF

v_gene: TRBV28
CDR3aa: CASSLSLPRNEQYF

v_gene: TRBV6-5
CDR3aa: CASSPRGASTDTQYF

v_gene: TRBV6-5
CDR3aa: CASSYAGQRTRGGYTF